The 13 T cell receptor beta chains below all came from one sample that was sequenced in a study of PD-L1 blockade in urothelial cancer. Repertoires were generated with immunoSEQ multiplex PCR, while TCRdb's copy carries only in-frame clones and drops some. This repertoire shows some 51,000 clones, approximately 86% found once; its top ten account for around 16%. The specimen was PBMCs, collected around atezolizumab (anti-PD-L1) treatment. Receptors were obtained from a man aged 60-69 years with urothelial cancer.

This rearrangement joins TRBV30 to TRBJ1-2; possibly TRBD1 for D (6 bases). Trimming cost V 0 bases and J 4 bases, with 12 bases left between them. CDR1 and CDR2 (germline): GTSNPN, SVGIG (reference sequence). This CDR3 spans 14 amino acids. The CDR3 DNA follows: TGTGCCTGGAGTGTACTCGGCAGGGGCTATGGCTACACCTTC. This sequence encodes CAWSVLGRGYGYTF. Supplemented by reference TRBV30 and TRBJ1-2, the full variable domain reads SQTIHQWPATLVQPVGSPLSLECTVEGTSNPNLYWYRQAAGRGLQLLFYSVGIGQISSEVPQNLSASRPQDRQFILSSKKLLLSDSGFYLCAWSVLGRGYGYTFGSGTRLTVV.

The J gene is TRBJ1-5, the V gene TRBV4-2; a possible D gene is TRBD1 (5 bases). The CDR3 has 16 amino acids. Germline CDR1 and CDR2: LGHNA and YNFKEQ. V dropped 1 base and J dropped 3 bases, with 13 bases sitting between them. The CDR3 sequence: CASSQVGAGINQPQHF. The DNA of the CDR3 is TGTGCCAGCAGCCAAGTAGGGGCAGGGATCAATCAGCCCCAGCATTTT.

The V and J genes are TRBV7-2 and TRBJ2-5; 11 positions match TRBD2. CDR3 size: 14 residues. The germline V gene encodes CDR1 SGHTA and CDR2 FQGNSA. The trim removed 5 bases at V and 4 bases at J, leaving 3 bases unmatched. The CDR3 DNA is TGTGCCAGCAGCGTAGGACTAGCGGGAGAGACCCAGTACTTC. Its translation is CASSVGLAGETQYF.

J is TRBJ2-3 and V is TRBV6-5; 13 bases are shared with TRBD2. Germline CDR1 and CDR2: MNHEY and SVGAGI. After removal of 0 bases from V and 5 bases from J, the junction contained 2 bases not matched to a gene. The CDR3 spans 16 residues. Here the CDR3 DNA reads TGTGCCAGCAGTTACTCGAGGACTAGCGGGGGAGATACGCAGTATTTT. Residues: CASSYSRTSGGDTQYF.

CDR3 region: CATSTRNSGANVLTF. The DNA of the CDR3 is TGTGCCACCAGCACCAGAAACTCTGGGGCCAACGTCCTGACTTTC. The V and J genes are TRBV15 and TRBJ2-6; no definite D call. Germline V CDR1 and CDR2: LNHNV, YYDKDF (reference sequence). Trimming left V 4 bases short and J 0 bases short, with 7 bases between. This CDR3 is built from 15 residues.

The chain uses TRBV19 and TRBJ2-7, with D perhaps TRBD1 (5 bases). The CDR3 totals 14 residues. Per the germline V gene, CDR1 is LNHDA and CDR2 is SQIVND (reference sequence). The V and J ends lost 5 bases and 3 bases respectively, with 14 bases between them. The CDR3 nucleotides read TGTGCCAGTAGTCACCAAGGGGATTTCTACGAGCAGTACTTC. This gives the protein CASSHQGDFYEQYF.

CDR3: CASRRDRGNTGELFF. As DNA, the CDR3 is TGTGCCAGCAGACGGGACAGGGGGAACACCGGGGAGCTGTTTTTT. J is TRBJ2-2 and V is TRBV6-1; 10 positions agree with TRBD1. CDR3 length: 15 amino acids. The trim removed 6 bases at V and 1 base at J, leaving 2 bases unmatched. Germline CDR1 MNHNS, CDR2 SASEGT.

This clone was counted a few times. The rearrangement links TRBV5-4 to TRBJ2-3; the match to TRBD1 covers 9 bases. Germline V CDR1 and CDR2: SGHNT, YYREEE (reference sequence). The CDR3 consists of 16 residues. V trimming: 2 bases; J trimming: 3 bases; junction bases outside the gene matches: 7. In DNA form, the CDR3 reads TGTGCCAGCAGCTTAAAGACAGGGGGAGGGACAGATACGCAGTATTTT. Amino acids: CASSLKTGGGTDTQYF. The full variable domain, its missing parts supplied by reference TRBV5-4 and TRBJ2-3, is ETGVTQSPTHLIKTRGQQVTLRCSSQSGHNTVSWYQQALGQGPQFIFQYYREEENGRGNFPPRFSGLQFPNYSSELNVNALELDDSALYLCASSLKTGGGTDTQYFGPGTRLTVL.

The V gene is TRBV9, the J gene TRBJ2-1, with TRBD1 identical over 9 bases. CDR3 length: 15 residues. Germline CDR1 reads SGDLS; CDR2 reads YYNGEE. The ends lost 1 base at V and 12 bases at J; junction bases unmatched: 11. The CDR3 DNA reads TGTGCCAGCAGCGTATCCCCCCATCAGGGACAGGGGCAGTTCTTC. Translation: CASSVSPHQGQGQFF.

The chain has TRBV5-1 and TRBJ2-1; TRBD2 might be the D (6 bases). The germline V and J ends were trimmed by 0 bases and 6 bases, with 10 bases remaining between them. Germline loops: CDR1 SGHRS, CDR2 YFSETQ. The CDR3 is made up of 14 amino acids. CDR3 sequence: CASSLALAGNEQFF. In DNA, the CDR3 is TGCGCCAGCAGCTTGGCACTAGCTGGCAATGAGCAGTTCTTC.

The CDR3 DNA reads as TGTGCCAGCAGCCCCGGCGGGGGGCTCGGGGAGCAGTACTTC. Its translation: CASSPGGGLGEQYF. The rearrangement joins TRBV11-1 to TRBJ2-7; 8 positions match TRBD2. CDR1 SGHAT and CDR2 FQDESV come from the germline V gene (reference sequence). The CDR3 has 14 amino acids. V was pared by 5 bases and J by 7 bases, with 10 bases of the junction left unmatched.

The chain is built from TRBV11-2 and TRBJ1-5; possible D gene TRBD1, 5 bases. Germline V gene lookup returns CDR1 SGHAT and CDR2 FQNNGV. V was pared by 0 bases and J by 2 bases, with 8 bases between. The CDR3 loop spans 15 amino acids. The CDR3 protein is CASSLDGRGNQPQHF. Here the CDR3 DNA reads TGTGCCAGCAGCTTAGATGGCAGGGGCAATCAGCCCCAGCATTTT. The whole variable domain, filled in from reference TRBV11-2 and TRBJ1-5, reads EAGVAQSPRYKIIEKRQSVAFWCNPISGHATLYWYQQILGQGPKLLIQFQNNGVVDDSQLPKDRFSAERLKGVDSTLKIQPAKLEDSAVYLCASSLDGRGNQPQHFGDGTRLSIL.

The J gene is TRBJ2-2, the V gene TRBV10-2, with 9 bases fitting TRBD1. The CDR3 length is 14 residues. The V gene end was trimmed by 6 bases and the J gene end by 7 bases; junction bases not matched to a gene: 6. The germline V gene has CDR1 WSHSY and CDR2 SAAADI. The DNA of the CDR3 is TGCGCCAGCAGACCCGGGACAGGGATCGGGGAGCTGTTTTTT. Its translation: CASRPGTGIGELFF.